Below are 6 T cell receptor beta chains sequenced from a single sample in a study of blood T cell repertoires in COVID-19. Repertoires were generated with immunoSEQ multiplex PCR, while TCRdb's copy carries only in-frame clones and drops some. The sample gives tens of thousands of clones, 70% to 80% of which show up once; 5.4% is in the top ten. The source material was peripheral blood. The receptor set was obtained from an elderly woman with active or convalescent COVID-19.

This clone has just a few counts. The CDR3 DNA reads as TGTGCCAGTAGTAGTACGGGGAAGGCCTACAATGAGCAGTTCTTC. Residues: CASSSTGKAYNEQFF. The rearrangement uses TRBV19 and TRBJ2-1; the D gene is possibly TRBD2 (5 bases). Germline V gene lookup returns CDR1 LNHDA and CDR2 SQIVND (reference sequence). V was cut by 4 bases and J by 2 bases, with 12 bases left in between. This CDR3 region has 15 residues.

This chain connects TRBV5-5 to TRBJ1-6, with D tentatively TRBD1 (6 bases). Germline CDR1 reads SGHKS; CDR2 reads YYEKEE (reference sequence). The V end lost 6 bases, the J end lost 6 bases, and 19 bases lay between the germline ends. The CDR3 is 16 amino acids. CDR3 nucleotides: TGTGCCAGCACTCTCCTTCCCGGACAGACTAATTCACCCCTCCACTTT. It yields the protein CASTLLPGQTNSPLHF.

The CDR3 DNA is TGTGCCAGTACATGGAGACCAGGGGACATCTCTGGGGCCAACGTCCTGACTTTC. Its translation is CASTWRPGDISGANVLTF. The gene calls are TRBV19 and TRBJ2-6; weak D call: TRBD1 (6 bases). The V and J ends lost 7 bases and 0 bases respectively, with 19 bases between them. The CDR3 spans 18 residues. CDR1 is LNHDA, CDR2 SQIVND, per germline (reference sequence).

The genes are TRBV10-3 and TRBJ1-3, with TRBD1 identical over 11 bases. The CDR3 loop spans 16 amino acids. The V gene's germline CDR1 is ENHRY and CDR2 SYGVKD. The V and J ends lost 5 bases and 5 bases, in that order; junction bases with no gene match: 8. The DNA of the CDR3 is TGTGCCATCAGTAACCCGGGACAGGGGGTTAGAAACACCATATATTTT. Its translation is CAISNPGQGVRNTIYF.

This clone was detected a few times. The rearrangement uses TRBV6-2 or TRBV6-3 and TRBJ2-7; TRBD2 is a possible D gene (6 bases). Per germline, CDR1 MNHEY and CDR2 SVGEGT. V dropped 4 bases and J dropped 3 bases, with 16 bases sitting between them. The CDR3 totals 15 residues. The CDR3 region is CASSSPRGLFYEQYF. The CDR3 DNA is TGTGCCAGCAGTTCCCCGCGGGGACTGTTCTACGAGCAGTACTTC.

The V gene is TRBV24-1, the J gene TRBJ2-5; D may be TRBD1 (5 bases). Germline V gives CDR1 KGHDR, CDR2 SFDVKD. Trimming took off 10 bases at V and 5 bases at J, with 16 bases between the two ends. The CDR3 loop spans 13 amino acids. CDR3 DNA sequence: TGTGCCACTGCCCATGGGGCATGGGAGACCCAGTACTTC. Residues: CATAHGAWETQYF.